This TCR beta chain was documented in a study of control samples from healthy donors and cancer patients. The CDR3 is made up of 14 amino acids. Looked up from germline, CDR1 is SGHRS and CDR2 is YFSETQ. Trimming cost V 4 bases and J 0 bases, with 8 bases left between them. This table comes from immunoSEQ multiplex PCR, and its TCRdb copy is limited to in-frame clones, with some not included. The data show about 180,000 clones, with 90% seen just once and just over 1.4% held by the top ten. V gene TRBV5-1 combines with J gene TRBJ1-5; D ambiguous. The TCR originated in a woman between 50 and 59 years old in good health. The sample comprised blood. The CDR3 is CASSPGYSNQPQHF. The DNA for the CDR3 is TGCGCCAGCAGCCCGGGGTATAGCAATCAGCCCCAGCATTTT.